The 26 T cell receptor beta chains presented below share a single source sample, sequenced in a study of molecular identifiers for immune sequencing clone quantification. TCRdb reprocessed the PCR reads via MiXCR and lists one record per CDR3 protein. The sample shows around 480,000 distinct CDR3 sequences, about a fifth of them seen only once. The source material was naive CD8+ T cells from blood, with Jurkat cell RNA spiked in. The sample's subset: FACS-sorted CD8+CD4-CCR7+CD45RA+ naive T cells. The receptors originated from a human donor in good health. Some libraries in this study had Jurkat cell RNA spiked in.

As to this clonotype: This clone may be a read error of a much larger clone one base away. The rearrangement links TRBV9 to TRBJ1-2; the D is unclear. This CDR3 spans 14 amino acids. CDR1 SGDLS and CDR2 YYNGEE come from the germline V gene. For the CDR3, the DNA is TGTGCCGGCAGCGTAGATCAGTACCCCTATGGCTACACCTTC. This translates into CAGSVDQYPYGYTF.

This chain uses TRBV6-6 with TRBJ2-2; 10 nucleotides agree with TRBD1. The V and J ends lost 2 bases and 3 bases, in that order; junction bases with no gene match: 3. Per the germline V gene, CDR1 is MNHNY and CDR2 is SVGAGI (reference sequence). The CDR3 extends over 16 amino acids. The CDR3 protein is CASSYGTGEHTGELFF. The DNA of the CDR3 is TGTGCCAGCAGTTACGGGACAGGGGAACACACCGGGGAGCTGTTTTTT.

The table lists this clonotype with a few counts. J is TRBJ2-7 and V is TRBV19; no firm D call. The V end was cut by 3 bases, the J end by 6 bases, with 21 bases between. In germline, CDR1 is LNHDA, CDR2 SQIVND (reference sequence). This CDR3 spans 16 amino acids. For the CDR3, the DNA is TGTGCCAGTAGTATTGGGTCAGGAAGATCCCTCGGCGAGCAGTACTTC. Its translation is CASSIGSGRSLGEQYF.

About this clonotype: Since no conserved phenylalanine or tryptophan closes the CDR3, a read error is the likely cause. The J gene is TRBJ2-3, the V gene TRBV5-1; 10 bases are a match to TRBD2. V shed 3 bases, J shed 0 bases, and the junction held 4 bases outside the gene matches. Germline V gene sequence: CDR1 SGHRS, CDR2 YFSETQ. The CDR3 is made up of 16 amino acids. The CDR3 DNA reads TGCGCCAGCAGCTACCTAGCGGGGGATAGCACAGATACGCAGTATCTT. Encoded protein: CASSYLAGDSTDTQYL.

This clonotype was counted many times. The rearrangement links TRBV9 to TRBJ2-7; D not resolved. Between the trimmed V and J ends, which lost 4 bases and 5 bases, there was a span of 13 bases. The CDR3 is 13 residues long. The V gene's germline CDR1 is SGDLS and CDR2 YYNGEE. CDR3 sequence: CASSPHSANEQYF. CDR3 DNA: TGTGCCAGCAGCCCCCATAGTGCGAACGAGCAGTACTTC. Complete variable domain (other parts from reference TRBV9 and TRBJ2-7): DSGVTQTPKHLITATGQRVTLRCSPRSGDLSVYWYQQSLDQGLQFLIQYYNGEERAKGNILERFSAQQFPDLHSELNLSSLELGDSALYFCASSPHSANEQYFGPGTRLTVT.

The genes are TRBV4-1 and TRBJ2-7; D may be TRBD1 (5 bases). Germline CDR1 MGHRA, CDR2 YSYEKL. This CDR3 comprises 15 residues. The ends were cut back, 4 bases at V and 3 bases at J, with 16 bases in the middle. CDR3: CASSLGAAPVYEQYF. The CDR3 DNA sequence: TGCGCCAGCAGCCTAGGGGCAGCTCCCGTCTACGAGCAGTACTTC.

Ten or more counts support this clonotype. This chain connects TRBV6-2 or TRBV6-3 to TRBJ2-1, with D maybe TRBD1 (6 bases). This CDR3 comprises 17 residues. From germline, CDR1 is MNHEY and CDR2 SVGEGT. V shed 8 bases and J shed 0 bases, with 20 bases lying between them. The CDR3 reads CASGKPTGPSSYNEQFF. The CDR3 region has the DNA TGTGCCAGCGGAAAACCGACAGGCCCGAGCTCCTACAATGAGCAGTTCTTC.

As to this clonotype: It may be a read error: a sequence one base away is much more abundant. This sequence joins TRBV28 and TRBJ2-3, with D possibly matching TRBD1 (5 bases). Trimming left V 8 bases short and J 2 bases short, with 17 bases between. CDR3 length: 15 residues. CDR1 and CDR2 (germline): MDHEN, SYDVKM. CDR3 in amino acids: CASCLTALLTDTQYF. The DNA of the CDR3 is TGTGCCAGCTGCTTGACAGCGCTACTCACAGATACGCAGTATTTT. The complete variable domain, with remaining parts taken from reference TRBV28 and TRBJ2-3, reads DVKVTQSSRYLVKRTGEKVFLECVQDMDHENMFWYRQDPGLGLRLIYFSYDVKMKEKGDIPEGYSVSREKKERFSLILESASTNQTSMYLCASCLTALLTDTQYFGPGTRLTVL.

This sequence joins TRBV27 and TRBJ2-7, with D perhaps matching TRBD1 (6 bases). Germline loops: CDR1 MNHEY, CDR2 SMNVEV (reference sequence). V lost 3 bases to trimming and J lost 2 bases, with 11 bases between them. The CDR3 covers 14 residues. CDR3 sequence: CASSFRDTAYEQYF. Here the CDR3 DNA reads TGTGCCAGCAGTTTCCGGGACACAGCCTACGAGCAGTACTTC.

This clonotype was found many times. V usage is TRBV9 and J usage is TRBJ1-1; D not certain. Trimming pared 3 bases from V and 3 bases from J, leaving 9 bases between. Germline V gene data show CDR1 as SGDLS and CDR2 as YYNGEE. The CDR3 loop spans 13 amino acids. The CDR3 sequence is CASSDGIHTEAFF. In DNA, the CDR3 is TGTGCCAGCAGCGACGGGATTCACACTGAAGCTTTCTTT.

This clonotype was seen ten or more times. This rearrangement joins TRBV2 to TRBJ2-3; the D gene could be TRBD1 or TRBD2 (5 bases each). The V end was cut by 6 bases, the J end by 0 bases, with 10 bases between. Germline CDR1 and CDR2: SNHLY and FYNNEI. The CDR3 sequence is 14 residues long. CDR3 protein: CASSEGPSTDTQYF. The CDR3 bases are TGTGCCAGCAGCGAGGGGCCTAGCACAGATACGCAGTATTTT.

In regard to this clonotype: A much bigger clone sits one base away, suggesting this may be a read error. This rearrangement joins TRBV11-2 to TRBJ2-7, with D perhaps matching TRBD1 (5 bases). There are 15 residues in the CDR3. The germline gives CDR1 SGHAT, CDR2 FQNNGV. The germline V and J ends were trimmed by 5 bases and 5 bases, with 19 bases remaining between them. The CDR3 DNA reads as TGTGCCAGCAGCCCCCGCTCAGGGCTGAAGAACGAGCAGTACTTC. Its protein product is CASSPRSGLKNEQYF. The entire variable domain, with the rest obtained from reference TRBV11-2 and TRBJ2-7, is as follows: EAGVAQSPRYKIIEKRQSVAFWCNPISGHATLYWYQQILGQGPKLLIQFQNNGVVDDSQLPKDRFSAERLKGVDSTLKIQPAKLEDSAVYLCASSPRSGLKNEQYFGPGTRLTVT.

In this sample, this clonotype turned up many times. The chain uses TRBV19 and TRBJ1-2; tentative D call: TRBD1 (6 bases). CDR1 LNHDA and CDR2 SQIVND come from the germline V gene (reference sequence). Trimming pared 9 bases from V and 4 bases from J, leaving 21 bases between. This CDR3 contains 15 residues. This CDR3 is CASREGGRTPYGYTF. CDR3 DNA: TGTGCCAGCCGGGAAGGGGGGCGCACCCCCTATGGCTACACCTTC.

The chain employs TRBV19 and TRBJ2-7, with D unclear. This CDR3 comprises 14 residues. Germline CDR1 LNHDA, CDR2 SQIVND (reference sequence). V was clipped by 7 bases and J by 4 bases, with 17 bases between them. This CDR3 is CASKSWAGDYEQYF. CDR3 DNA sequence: TGTGCCAGTAAGTCTTGGGCAGGAGATTACGAGCAGTACTTC.

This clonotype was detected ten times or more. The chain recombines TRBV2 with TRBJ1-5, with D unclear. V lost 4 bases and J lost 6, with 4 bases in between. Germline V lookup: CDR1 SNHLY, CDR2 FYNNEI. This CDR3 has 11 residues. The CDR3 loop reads CASSAGQPQHF. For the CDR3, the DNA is TGTGCCAGCAGTGCGGGTCAGCCCCAGCATTTT. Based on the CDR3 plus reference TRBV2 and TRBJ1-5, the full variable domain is EPEVTQTPSHQVTQMGQEVILRCVPISNHLYFYWYRQILGQKVEFLVSFYNNEISEKSEIFDDQFSVERPDGSNFTLKIRSTKLEDSAMYFCASSAGQPQHFGDGTRLSIL.

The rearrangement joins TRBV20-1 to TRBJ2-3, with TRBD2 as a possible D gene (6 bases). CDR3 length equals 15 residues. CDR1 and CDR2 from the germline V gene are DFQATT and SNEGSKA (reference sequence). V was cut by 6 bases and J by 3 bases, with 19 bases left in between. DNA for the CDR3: TGCAGTGCCACTCATACTAGCCCCAGTACAGATACGCAGTATTTT. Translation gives CSATHTSPSTDTQYF.

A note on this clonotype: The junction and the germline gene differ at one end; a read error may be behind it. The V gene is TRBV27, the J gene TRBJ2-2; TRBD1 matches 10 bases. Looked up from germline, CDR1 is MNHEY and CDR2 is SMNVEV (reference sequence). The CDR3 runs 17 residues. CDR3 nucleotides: TGTGCCAGCGGGGATAGACAGGGGGCCGCGAACGCCGGGGAGCTGTTTTTT. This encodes CASGDRQGAANAGELFF.

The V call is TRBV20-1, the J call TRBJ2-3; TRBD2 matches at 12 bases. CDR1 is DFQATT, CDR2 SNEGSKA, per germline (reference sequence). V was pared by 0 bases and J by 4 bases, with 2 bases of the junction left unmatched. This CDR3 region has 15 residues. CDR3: CSARETSGGADTQYF. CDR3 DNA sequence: TGCAGTGCTAGAGAGACTAGCGGGGGCGCAGATACGCAGTATTTT.

For the CDR3, the DNA is TGTGCCAGTAGTATAGATGAGACAGGTGGCCAGCCCCAGCATTTT. This translates into CASSIDETGGQPQHF. This rearrangement joins TRBV19 to TRBJ1-5; perhaps TRBD1 as D (6 bases). This CDR3 comprises 15 residues. V lost 0 bases to trimming and J lost 7 bases, with 13 bases between them. Germline-derived CDR1 and CDR2 are LNHDA and SQIVND (reference sequence).

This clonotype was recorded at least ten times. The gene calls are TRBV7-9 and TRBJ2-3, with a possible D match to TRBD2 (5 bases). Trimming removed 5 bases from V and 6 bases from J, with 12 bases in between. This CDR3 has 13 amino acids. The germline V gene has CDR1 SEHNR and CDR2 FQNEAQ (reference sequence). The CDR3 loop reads CASSVTLADTQYF. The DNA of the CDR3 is TGTGCCAGCAGCGTGACGTTAGCGGATACGCAGTATTTT.

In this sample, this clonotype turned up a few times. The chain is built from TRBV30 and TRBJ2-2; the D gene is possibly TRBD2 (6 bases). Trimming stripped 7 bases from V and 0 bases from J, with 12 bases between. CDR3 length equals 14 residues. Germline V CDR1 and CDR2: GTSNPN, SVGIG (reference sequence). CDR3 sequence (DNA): TGTGCCTTAGCGGACAAGGCGAACACCGGGGAGCTGTTTTTT. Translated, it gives CALADKANTGELFF.

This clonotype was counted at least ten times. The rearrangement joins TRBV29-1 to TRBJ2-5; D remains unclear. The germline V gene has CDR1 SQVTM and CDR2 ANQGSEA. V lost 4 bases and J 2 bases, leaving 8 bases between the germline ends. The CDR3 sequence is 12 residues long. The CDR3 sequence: CSVAPTQETQYF. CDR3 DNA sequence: TGCAGCGTTGCTCCCACTCAAGAGACCCAGTACTTC.

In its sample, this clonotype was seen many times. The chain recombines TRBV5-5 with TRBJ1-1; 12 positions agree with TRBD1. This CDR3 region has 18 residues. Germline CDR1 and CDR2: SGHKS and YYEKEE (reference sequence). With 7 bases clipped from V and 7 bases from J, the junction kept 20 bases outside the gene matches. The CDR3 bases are TGTGCCAGCGTATTGCTACCACCGGGACAGGGGGCAAGTGGTGAAGCTTTCTTT. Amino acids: CASVLLPPGQGASGEAFF.

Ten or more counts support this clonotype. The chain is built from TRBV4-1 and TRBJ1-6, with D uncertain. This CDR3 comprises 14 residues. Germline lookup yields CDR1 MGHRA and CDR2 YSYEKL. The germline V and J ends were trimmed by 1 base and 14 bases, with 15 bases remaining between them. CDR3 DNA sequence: TGCGCCAGCAGCCAAGTTCAGGCCGTTGGGGCCCTCCACTTT. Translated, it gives CASSQVQAVGALHF.

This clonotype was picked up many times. CDR3 in amino acids: CASSAMGTYEQYF. The CDR3 DNA follows: TGTGCCAGCAGCGCGATGGGGACCTACGAGCAGTACTTC. The V gene is TRBV7-9, the J gene TRBJ2-7; D is unclear. The germline CDR1 and CDR2 sequences are SEHNR and FQNEAQ (reference sequence). The V end was cut by 5 bases, the J end by 2 bases, with 10 bases between. The CDR3 extends over 13 amino acids.

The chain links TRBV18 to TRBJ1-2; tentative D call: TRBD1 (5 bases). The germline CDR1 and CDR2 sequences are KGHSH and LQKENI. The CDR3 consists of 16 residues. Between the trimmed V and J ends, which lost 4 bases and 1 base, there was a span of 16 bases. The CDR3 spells CASSLARDGNNYGYTF. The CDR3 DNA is TGTGCCAGCTCACTAGCTCGGGACGGGAATAACTATGGCTACACCTTC.